The 14 T cell receptor beta chains reported below all come from one sample, sequenced in a study of T cells after yellow fever vaccination. One entry per CDR3 protein results from TCRdb running MiXCR on the 5' RACE reads. The sample consists of 250,000 or so distinct CDR3 sequences, 6.5% to 8.5% of them appearing once. This material consisted of CD4+ T cells sorted from PBMCs, taken 15 days after the yellow fever booster vaccination. Receptors were obtained from a man aged 25 to 40 who received the YFV17D yellow fever vaccine.

This clonotype was picked up a small number of times. This chain connects TRBV5-1 to TRBJ1-2; D might be TRBD1 (5 bases). V dropped 1 base and J dropped 7 bases, with 14 bases sitting between them. The length of the CDR3 is 14 residues. Germline values: CDR1 SGHRS, CDR2 YFSETQ. The CDR3 region is CASSLNTVQGGYTF. The CDR3 DNA follows: TGCGCCAGCAGCTTGAACACAGTCCAGGGTGGCTACACCTTC.

This clonotype was observed many times. V usage is TRBV6-5 and J usage is TRBJ1-4, with no clear D. V lost 7 bases, J lost 8 bases, and 20 bases lay in between. This CDR3 is 15 amino acids long. Per germline, CDR1 MNHEY and CDR2 SVGAGI. The CDR3 region has the DNA TGTGCCAGCAAGCCTACCGGGGTGGTATCGGAAAAACTGTTTTTT. Residues: CASKPTGVVSEKLFF.

This chain uses TRBV5-1 with TRBJ2-1; TRBD1 matches at 7 bases. Unmatched junction bases numbered 7, after V lost 4 bases and J lost 3 bases. CDR1 SGHRS and CDR2 YFSETQ come from the germline V gene. The CDR3 runs to 15 residues. DNA for the CDR3: TGCGCCAGCAGCCCGGCCCGGGACAGCTACAATGAGCAGTTCTTC. Translated, it gives CASSPARDSYNEQFF.

This clonotype was counted only a few times. V gene TRBV7-3 combines with J gene TRBJ1-2; D remains unclear. The CDR3 is 13 residues long. Per germline, CDR1 SGHTA and CDR2 FQGTGA. Between the trimmed V and J ends, which lost 0 bases and 5 bases, there was a span of 7 bases. The CDR3 bases are TGTGCCAGCAGCTTAACGACCGATTATGGCTACACCTTC. Protein sequence: CASSLTTDYGYTF.

This clonotype has a count of ten or more. The chain has TRBV2 and TRBJ1-4; D unresolved. The CDR3 totals 13 residues. Germline CDR1 and CDR2: SNHLY and FYNNEI. Trimming removed 10 bases at V and 7 bases at J, with 16 bases between. The CDR3 region is CATSNGFTEKLFF. The CDR3 nucleotides are TGTGCCACGTCAAACGGGTTCACTGAAAAACTGTTTTTT. Complete variable domain (other parts from reference TRBV2 and TRBJ1-4): EPEVTQTPSHQVTQMGQEVILRCVPISNHLYFYWYRQILGQKVEFLVSFYNNEISEKSEIFDDQFSVERPDGSNFTLKIRSTKLEDSAMYFCATSNGFTEKLFFGSGTQLSVL.

Concerning this clonotype: A read error may explain this, as a much larger clone is one base away. The chain links TRBV7-2 to TRBJ2-2; D remains unclear. This CDR3 is built from 16 residues. The V gene's germline CDR1 is SGHTA and CDR2 FQGNSA. Deletions cut 5 bases from V and 7 bases from J, with 20 bases between. CDR3 nucleotides: TGTGCCAGCAGCCCCGCCCTGGGGTCCACCAGCGGGGAGCTGTTTTTT. Encoded protein: CASSPALGSTSGELFF.

This clonotype came up a few times. This rearrangement joins TRBV20-1 to TRBJ2-2; 7 bases map to TRBD2. V trimming: 1 base; J trimming: 4 bases; junction bases outside the gene matches: 12. Germline loops: CDR1 DFQATT, CDR2 SNEGSKA (reference sequence). The CDR3 length is 17 residues. CDR3 sequence: CSARASGNLPGTGELFF. Here the CDR3 DNA reads TGCAGTGCTAGAGCTAGCGGAAATCTCCCGGGCACCGGGGAGCTGTTTTTT.

This clonotype has more than one count but fewer than ten. CDR3 in DNA: TGTGCCATCACCGACGACCCGAAGGAGCAGTACTTC. It specifies CAITDDPKEQYF. V usage is TRBV10-3 and J usage is TRBJ2-7; D gene ambiguous. Germline V gene sequence: CDR1 ENHRY, CDR2 SYGVKD. The CDR3 spans 12 residues. V was cut by 7 bases and J by 7 bases, with 14 bases left in between.

The chain carries TRBV6-1 and TRBJ2-6; tentatively, D is TRBD1 (6 bases). Germline V lookup: CDR1 MNHNS, CDR2 SASEGT. V lost 5 bases to trimming and J lost 2 bases, with 10 bases between them. This CDR3 region has 15 residues. CDR3: CASSRGGAGANVLTF. The CDR3 region has the DNA TGTGCCAGCAGTCGAGGGGGAGCTGGGGCCAACGTCCTGACTTTC.

This clonotype was observed a few times. The chain has TRBV7-8 and TRBJ2-2; D may be TRBD1 or TRBD2 (5 bases each). CDR1 and CDR2 (germline): SGHVS, FQNEAQ. V lost 0 bases, J lost 3 bases, and 14 bases lay in between. The CDR3 has 17 residues. In DNA, the CDR3 is TGTGCCAGCAGCTTAGCTCGGTTTCGAGGGGACACCGGGGAGCTGTTTTTT. This codes for CASSLARFRGDTGELFF.

The genes are TRBV4-3 and TRBJ2-7; 7 bases agree with TRBD1. The CDR3 contains 16 residues. Germline values: CDR1 LGHNA, CDR2 YSLEER. J was trimmed by 9 bases and V by 0 bases; bases with no gene match: 14. The CDR3, as DNA: TGCGCCAGCAGCCAAGAGAAGGGGACAGAGGGGGCCACGCAGTACTTC. Its protein product is CASSQEKGTEGATQYF.

This clonotype was picked up a small number of times. V gene TRBV3-1 combines with J gene TRBJ1-4; maybe TRBD1 (5 bases). In germline, CDR1 is LGHDT, CDR2 YNNKEL (reference sequence). The CDR3 runs to 13 residues. Trimming pared 4 bases from V and 13 bases from J, leaving 16 bases between. CDR3 DNA: TGTGCCAGCAGCCGCGATTCCGGGACCGGACTGTTTTTT. Protein product: CASSRDSGTGLFF.

This clonotype was observed at least ten times. The CDR3 loop is CASSWDGRNEQFF. The CDR3 DNA follows: TGTGCCAGCAGTTGGGACGGACGCAATGAGCAGTTCTTC. The chain couples TRBV3-1 to TRBJ2-1; D may match TRBD1 or TRBD2 (5 bases each). From germline, CDR1 is LGHDT and CDR2 YNNKEL (reference sequence). Trimming stripped 6 bases from V and 6 bases from J, with 12 bases between. The CDR3 is made up of 13 amino acids.

The gene calls are TRBV6-1 and TRBJ2-7; tentatively, D is TRBD2 (6 bases). The germline gives CDR1 MNHNS, CDR2 SASEGT. V dropped 6 bases and J dropped 0 bases, with 21 bases sitting between them. This CDR3 is built from 17 residues. This chain's CDR3 is CASSAPSFGTRSYEQYF. The CDR3 DNA is TGTGCCAGCAGCGCCCCATCTTTCGGGACTCGCTCCTACGAGCAGTACTTC.